This TCR beta chain emerged from a study of cytomegalovirus exposure and HLA in healthy donors. This clone showed up just once. Its target is unknown. PCR amplification relied on 60 Vbeta primers (plus 13 Jbeta primers). The repertoire was sequenced with immunoSEQ multiplex PCR; TCRdb's copy has only in-frame clones and lacks some. Among approximately 60,000 clones listed, roughly 82% were seen once. This CDR3 is built from 16 residues. Germline V CDR1 and CDR2: GTSNPN, SVGIG (reference sequence). J lost 5 bases, V lost 5 bases, and 11 bases had no gene match. Overall study results and limits: Immune exposure information comprised only CMV serostatus. Analysis performed later showed TCR beta chains linked to HLA being more clonally expanded than equally common others.

V gene TRBV30 combines with J gene TRBJ2-5; 13 bases are shared with TRBD2. Sequencing was performed on PBMCs. This TCR was sampled from a man younger than 40 in good health and CMV-seronegative. This CDR3 is CAWGKLAGGRKETQYF. The CDR3, as DNA: TGTGCCTGGGGCAAACTAGCGGGGGGGCGGAAGGAGACCCAGTACTTC.